Presented here are 5 T cell receptor beta chains from one specimen sequenced in a study of cytomegalovirus exposure and HLA in healthy donors (dated by TCRdb to about 2017). The receptor library was made with the immunoSEQ multiplex PCR assay. The multiplex PCR relied on a mix of 60 forward primers for TCR Vbeta segments and 13 reverse primers for TCR Jbeta segments. Entries here come from immuneACCESS through TCRdb and include only in-frame sequences with V and J called. Some clones fail to appear in such tables; in the studies checked, an unresolved V gene covers under half of the shortfall, and the cause of the remainder is unknown. This sample comprises fewer than 150,000 clones, more than 60% of them detected only once. Around 3.9% of the sample is taken by the ten largest. The sample was PBMCs. Receptors were obtained from a woman aged 40 to 49 in good health and CMV-seronegative.

This clone came up once. This chain joins TRBV4-2 and TRBJ2-2, with a tentative D call TRBD1 (5 bases). Trimming removed 1 base from V and 7 bases from J, with 7 bases in between. This CDR3 region has 13 residues. CDR1 and CDR2 from the germline V gene are LGHNA and YNFKEQ. The CDR3 loop reads CASSQGGDGELFF. CDR3 DNA: TGTGCCAGCAGCCAAGGGGGCGACGGGGAGCTGTTTTTT.

The rearrangement links TRBV9 to TRBJ2-5; D gene uncertain. This CDR3 is built from 14 residues. Trimming removed 0 bases from V and 3 bases from J, with 9 bases in between. CDR1 and CDR2 (germline): SGDLS, YYNGEE. The CDR3 spells CASSVGQFKETQYF. The CDR3 DNA sequence: TGTGCCAGCAGCGTAGGGCAGTTCAAAGAGACCCAGTACTTC.

The J gene is TRBJ1-5, the V gene TRBV19; tentative D call: TRBD1 (5 bases). In germline, CDR1 is LNHDA, CDR2 SQIVND (reference sequence). V was pared by 6 bases and J by 3 bases, with 12 bases between. There are 14 residues in the CDR3. The CDR3 nucleotides read TGTGCCAGTAGGCAGGGCCAGGTCAATCAGCCCCAGCATTTT. It translates to CASRQGQVNQPQHF.

The genes are TRBV4-1 and TRBJ1-4; perhaps TRBD1 as D (5 bases). V was cut by 4 bases and J by 2 bases, with 11 bases left in between. CDR1 and CDR2 (germline): MGHRA, YSYEKL. This CDR3 has 15 residues. The CDR3 protein is CASSRTGLTNEKLFF. The CDR3 DNA reads TGCGCCAGCAGCCGAACGGGACTCACTAATGAAAAACTGTTTTTT.

As DNA, the CDR3 is TGTGCCAGCAGCCTCTGGACAGGGACTGAAGCTTTCTTT. Amino acid sequence: CASSLWTGTEAFF. The chain uses TRBV7-3 and TRBJ1-1; TRBD1 matches 8 bases. The CDR3 extends over 13 amino acids. Germline CDR1 SGHTA, CDR2 FQGTGA. The J segment lost 5 bases and the V segment lost 5 bases, leaving 4 bases of the junction unmatched.